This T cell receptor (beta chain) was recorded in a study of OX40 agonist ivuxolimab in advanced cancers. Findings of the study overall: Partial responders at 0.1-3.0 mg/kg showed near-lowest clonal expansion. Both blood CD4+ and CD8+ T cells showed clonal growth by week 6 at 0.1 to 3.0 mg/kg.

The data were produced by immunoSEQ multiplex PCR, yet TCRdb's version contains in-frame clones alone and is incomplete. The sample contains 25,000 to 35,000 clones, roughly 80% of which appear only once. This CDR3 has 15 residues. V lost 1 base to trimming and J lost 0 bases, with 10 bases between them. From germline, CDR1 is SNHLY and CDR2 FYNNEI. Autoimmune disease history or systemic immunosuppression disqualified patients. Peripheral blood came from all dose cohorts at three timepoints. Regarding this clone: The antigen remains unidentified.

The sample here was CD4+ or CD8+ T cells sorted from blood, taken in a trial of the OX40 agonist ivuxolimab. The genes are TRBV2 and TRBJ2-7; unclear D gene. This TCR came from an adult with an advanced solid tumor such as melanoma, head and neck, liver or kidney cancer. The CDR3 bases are TGTGCCAGCAGTGAAGGGATTAGTAGCTCCTACGAGCAGTACTTC. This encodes CASSEGISSSYEQYF.